The 11 T cell receptor beta chains listed next were all sequenced from one sample in a study of cytomegalovirus exposure and HLA in healthy donors. Use of 60 Vbeta and 13 Jbeta primers characterized the PCR. The table came from immunoSEQ multiplex PCR; TCRdb's copy has only in-frame clones and leaves some out. Here the sample spans over 130,000 clones, less than 85% being singletons. Sequenced input: PBMCs. The receptors derive from a man in his fifties or sixties in good health and CMV-seropositive.

As regards this clone: The conserved phenylalanine or tryptophan normally closing the CDR3 is absent here, so this likely arose from a read error. The chain joins TRBV7-9 to TRBJ1-1; no reliable D call. CDR3 length: 14 residues. Trimming removed 1 base at V and 1 base at J, with 7 bases between. Germline CDR1 is SEHNR and CDR2 is FQNEAQ (reference sequence). In nucleotides, the CDR3 is TGTGCCAGCAGCTTAGGGGGAGGGAACACTGAAGCTTTCTCT. Translating it yields CASSLGGGNTEAFS.

This clone was observed once. The chain combines TRBV5-6 with TRBJ2-7; D unclear. Germline CDR1 reads SGHDT; CDR2 reads YYEEEE. The length of the CDR3 is 13 residues. V lost 2 bases and J lost 5, with 11 bases in between. This CDR3 is CASSFLSKHEQYF. The CDR3 DNA is TGTGCCAGCAGCTTTCTTTCCAAGCACGAGCAGTACTTC.

The rearrangement links TRBV28 to TRBJ2-7; D unresolved. V dropped 2 bases and J dropped 2 bases, with 7 bases sitting between them. The CDR3 consists of 13 residues. The V gene's germline CDR1 is MDHEN and CDR2 SYDVKM. The CDR3 here is CASSLRVTYEQYF. In DNA form, the CDR3 reads TGTGCCAGCAGTTTACGAGTGACCTACGAGCAGTACTTC.

V gene TRBV25-1 combines with J gene TRBJ2-7; 7 nucleotides agree with TRBD1. Looked up from germline, CDR1 is MGHDK and CDR2 is SYGVNS. This CDR3 comprises 15 residues. J was trimmed by 3 bases and V by 1 base; bases with no gene match: 6. The CDR3 here is CASSESLQGSYEQYF. Written as DNA, the CDR3 is TGTGCCAGCAGTGAATCTCTACAGGGGAGCTACGAGCAGTACTTC.

This clone was seen a handful of times. At the DNA level, this CDR3 is encoded by other sequences in the same sample as well. The rearrangement uses TRBV18 and TRBJ2-7; TRBD1 matches 10 bases. Germline CDR1 and CDR2: KGHSH and LQKENI. The CDR3 is made up of 14 amino acids. V shed 3 bases, J shed 3 bases, and the junction held 2 bases outside the gene matches. The CDR3 coding sequence is TGTGCCAGCTCACCCGGGACAGGGGACTACGAGCAGTACTTC. Protein sequence: CASSPGTGDYEQYF.

For this clone: Germline is not matched at one junction end, which may reflect a read error. The rearrangement uses TRBV5-4 and TRBJ2-3, with 10 nucleotides matching TRBD2. The CDR3 runs to 15 residues. The germline V gene has CDR1 SGHNT and CDR2 YYREEE (reference sequence). CDR3 in DNA: TGTGCCAGCAGCTCGACTAGCGGGTACACAGATGCGCAGTATTTT. The encoded protein is CASSSTSGYTDAQYF.

J is TRBJ1-5 and V is TRBV28; 7 bases map to TRBD1. Germline V gene lookup returns CDR1 MDHEN and CDR2 SYDVKM. The CDR3 extends over 15 amino acids. The V gene end was trimmed by 6 bases and the J gene end by 4 bases; junction bases not matched to a gene: 9. The CDR3 is CASRVTGVGNQPQHF. The CDR3 DNA reads as TGTGCCAGCAGGGTAACAGGGGTCGGAAATCAGCCCCAGCATTTT.

The chain employs TRBV6-5 and TRBJ1-2; 7 bases map to TRBD1. CDR1 is MNHEY and CDR2 is SVGAGI in the germline V gene. The CDR3 loop spans 15 amino acids. Trimming cost V 5 bases and J 0 bases; bases outside gene matches: 6. The CDR3 loop is CASSRQGEANYGYTF. As DNA, the CDR3 is TGTGCCAGCAGTCGACAGGGTGAAGCTAACTATGGCTACACCTTC.

The V call is TRBV5-1, the J call TRBJ1-1; the match to TRBD1 covers 9 bases. The germline gives CDR1 SGHRS, CDR2 YFSETQ. The V segment lost 0 bases and the J segment 1 base; nucleotides outside the gene matches: 1. The CDR3 contains 15 residues. The CDR3 here is CASSLAGQGNTEAFF. DNA of the CDR3: TGCGCCAGCAGCTTGGCGGGACAGGGGAACACTGAAGCTTTCTTT.

The chain is built from TRBV7-3 and TRBJ1-1; D is ambiguous. V was cut by 7 bases and J by 6 bases, with 9 bases left in between. The V gene's germline CDR1 is SGHTA and CDR2 FQGTGA. The CDR3 consists of 11 residues. CDR3 region: CASNQFSEAFF. The CDR3 DNA is TGTGCCAGCAATCAGTTTTCTGAAGCTTTCTTT.

This clone was counted only a few times. The rearrangement uses TRBV6-6 and TRBJ1-2; D is perhaps TRBD1 (6 bases). V shed 8 bases and J shed 7 bases, with 17 bases lying between them. Per germline, CDR1 MNHNY and CDR2 SVGAGI (reference sequence). This CDR3 is built from 13 residues. CDR3: CASGQGRIGGYTF. CDR3 sequence (DNA): TGTGCCAGCGGCCAGGGGCGGATCGGTGGCTACACCTTC.